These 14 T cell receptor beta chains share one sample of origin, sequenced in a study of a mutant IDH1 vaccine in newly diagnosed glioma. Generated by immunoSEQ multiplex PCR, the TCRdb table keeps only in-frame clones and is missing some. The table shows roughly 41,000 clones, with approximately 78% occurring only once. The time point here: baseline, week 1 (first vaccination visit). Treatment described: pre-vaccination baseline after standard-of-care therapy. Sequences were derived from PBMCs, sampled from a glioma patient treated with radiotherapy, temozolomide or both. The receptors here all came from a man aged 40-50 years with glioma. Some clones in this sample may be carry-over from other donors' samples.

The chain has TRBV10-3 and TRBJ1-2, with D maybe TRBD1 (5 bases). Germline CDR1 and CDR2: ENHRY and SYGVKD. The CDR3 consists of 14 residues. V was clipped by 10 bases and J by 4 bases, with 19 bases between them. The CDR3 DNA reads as TGTGCCACACTGCGGGACGGAGGTGCCTATGGCTACACCTTC. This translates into CATLRDGGAYGYTF.

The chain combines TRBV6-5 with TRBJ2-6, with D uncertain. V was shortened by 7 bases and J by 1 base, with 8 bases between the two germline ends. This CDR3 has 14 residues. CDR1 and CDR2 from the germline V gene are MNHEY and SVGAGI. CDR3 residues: CASTRSSGANVLTF. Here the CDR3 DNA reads TGTGCCAGCACCCGGTCATCTGGGGCCAACGTCCTGACTTTC.

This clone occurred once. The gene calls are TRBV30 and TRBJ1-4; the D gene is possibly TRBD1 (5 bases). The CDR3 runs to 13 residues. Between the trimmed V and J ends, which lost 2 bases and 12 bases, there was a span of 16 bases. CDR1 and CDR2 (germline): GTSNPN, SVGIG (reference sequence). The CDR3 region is CAWSRGLQEQLFF. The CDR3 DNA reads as TGTGCCTGGAGTCGGGGGTTACAAGAGCAACTGTTTTTT.

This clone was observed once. DNA of the CDR3: TGTGCCAGCAGCCAAGACAGGGTAGAGACCCAGTACTTC. This codes for CASSQDRVETQYF. The J gene is TRBJ2-5, the V gene TRBV4-2; maybe TRBD1 (5 bases). CDR3 length: 13 amino acids. Germline CDR1 LGHNA, CDR2 YNFKEQ. V was shortened by 0 bases and J by 4 bases, with 6 bases between the two germline ends.

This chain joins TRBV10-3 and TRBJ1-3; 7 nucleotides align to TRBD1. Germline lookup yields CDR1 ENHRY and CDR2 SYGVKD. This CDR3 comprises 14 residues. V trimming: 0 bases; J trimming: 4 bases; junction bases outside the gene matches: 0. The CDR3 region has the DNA TGTGCCATCAGTGAGTCGACAGGGGGAAACACCATATATTTT. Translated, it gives CAISESTGGNTIYF.

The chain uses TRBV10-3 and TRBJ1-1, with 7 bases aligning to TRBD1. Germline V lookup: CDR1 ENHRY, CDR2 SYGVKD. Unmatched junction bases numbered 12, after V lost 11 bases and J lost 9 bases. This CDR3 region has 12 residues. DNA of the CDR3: TGTGCCGCTTCCCCCCGGGACAGCCAAGCTTTCTTT. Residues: CAASPRDSQAFF.

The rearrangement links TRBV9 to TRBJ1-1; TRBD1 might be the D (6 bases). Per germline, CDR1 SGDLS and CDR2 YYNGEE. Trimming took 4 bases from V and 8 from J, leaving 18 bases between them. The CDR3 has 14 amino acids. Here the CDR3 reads CASSPGGPLPEAFF. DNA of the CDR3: TGTGCCAGCAGCCCCGGGGGGCCCTTGCCAGAAGCTTTCTTT.

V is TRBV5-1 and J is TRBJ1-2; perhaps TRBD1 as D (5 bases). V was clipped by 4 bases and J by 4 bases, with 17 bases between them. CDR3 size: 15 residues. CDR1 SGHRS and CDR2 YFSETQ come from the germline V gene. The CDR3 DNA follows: TGCGCCAGCAGCCCTGGGGGAGGATCTTTCTATGGCTACACCTTC. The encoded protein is CASSPGGGSFYGYTF.

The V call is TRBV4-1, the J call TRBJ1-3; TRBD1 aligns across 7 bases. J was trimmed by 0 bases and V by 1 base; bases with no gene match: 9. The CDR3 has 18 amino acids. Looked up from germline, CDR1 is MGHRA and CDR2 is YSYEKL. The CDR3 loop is CASSQGLTGQFSGNTIYF. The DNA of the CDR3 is TGCGCCAGCAGCCAAGGCCTGACGGGACAGTTCTCTGGAAACACCATATATTTT.

DNA of the CDR3: TGCGCCAGCAGGCACATATACGCTGGACAGCTGGACACTGAAGCTTTCTTT. It codes for CASRHIYAGQLDTEAFF. The rearrangement joins TRBV4-1 to TRBJ1-1; D is possibly TRBD1 (6 bases). The CDR3 is 17 amino acids. Germline values: CDR1 MGHRA, CDR2 YSYEKL. Trimming removed 6 bases at V and 3 bases at J, with 23 bases between.

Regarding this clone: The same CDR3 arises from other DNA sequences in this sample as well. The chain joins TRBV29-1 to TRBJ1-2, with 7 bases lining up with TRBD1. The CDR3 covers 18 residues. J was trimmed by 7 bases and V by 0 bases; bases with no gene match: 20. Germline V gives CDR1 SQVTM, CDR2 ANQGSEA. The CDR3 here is CSVEDEWGGGRGGGGYTF. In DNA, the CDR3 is TGCAGCGTTGAAGATGAGTGGGGGGGCGGCAGGGGGGGTGGTGGCTACACCTTC.

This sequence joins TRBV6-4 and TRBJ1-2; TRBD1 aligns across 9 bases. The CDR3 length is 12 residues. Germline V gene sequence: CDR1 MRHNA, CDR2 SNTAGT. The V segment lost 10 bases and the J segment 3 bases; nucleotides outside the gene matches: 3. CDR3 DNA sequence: TGTGCCACTCGACAGGGGGACTATGGCTACACCTTC. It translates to CATRQGDYGYTF.

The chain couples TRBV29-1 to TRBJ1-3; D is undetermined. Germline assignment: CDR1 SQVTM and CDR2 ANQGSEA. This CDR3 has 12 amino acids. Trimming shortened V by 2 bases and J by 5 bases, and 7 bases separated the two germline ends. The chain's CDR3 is CSVEIPRNTIYF. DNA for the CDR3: TGCAGCGTTGAAATCCCCCGAAACACCATATATTTT.

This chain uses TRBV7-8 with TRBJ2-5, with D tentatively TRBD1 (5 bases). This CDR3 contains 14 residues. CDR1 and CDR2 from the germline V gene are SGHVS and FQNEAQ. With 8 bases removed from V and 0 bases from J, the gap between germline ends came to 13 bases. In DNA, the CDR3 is TGTGCCAGCTCGGACAACACGAACCAAGAGACCCAGTACTTC. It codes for CASSDNTNQETQYF.